The 23 T cell receptor beta chains below come from one sample, sequenced in a study of radiotherapy plus CTLA-4 blockade in lung cancer. Assay used: immunoSEQ multiplex PCR; TCRdb lists only in-frame clones, some missing. Of around 40,000 clones in the sample, 80% to 90% were seen once. This material consisted of peripheral blood, taken from a patient treated with radiotherapy plus ipilimumab. These receptors originate from a human donor with non-small cell lung cancer whose response to radiotherapy plus ipilimumab could not be evaluated.

The chain carries TRBV7-9 and TRBJ1-1, with 10 nucleotides matching TRBD1. The V and J ends lost 4 bases and 4 bases, in that order; junction bases with no gene match: 9. Germline V lookup: CDR1 SEHNR, CDR2 FQNEAQ (reference sequence). The CDR3 extends over 16 amino acids. The DNA for the CDR3 is TGTGCCAGCAGCTCCCCGGGACAGGGGTCGAGCACTGAAGCTTTCTTT. Protein product: CASSSPGQGSSTEAFF.

This chain links TRBV15 with TRBJ2-1; 11 nucleotides agree with TRBD2. Trimming cost V 0 bases and J 6 bases; bases outside gene matches: 7. CDR1 is LNHNV, CDR2 YYDKDF, per germline (reference sequence). The CDR3 is made up of 17 amino acids. The CDR3 sequence: CATSREPPGLAANEQFF. For the CDR3, the DNA is TGTGCCACCAGCAGAGAACCGCCGGGACTAGCGGCCAATGAGCAGTTCTTC. Based on the CDR3 plus reference TRBV15 and TRBJ2-1, the full variable domain is DAMVIQNPRYQVTQFGKPVTLSCSQTLNHNVMYWYQQKSSQAPKLLFHYYDKDFNNEADTPDNFQSRRPNTSFCFLDIRSPGLGDTAMYLCATSREPPGLAANEQFFGPGTRLTVL.

This chain links TRBV28 with TRBJ1-3; D gene uncertain. Per the germline V gene, CDR1 is MDHEN and CDR2 is SYDVKM. The V gene lost 6 bases and the J gene lost 2 bases, with 8 bases spanning the gap. This CDR3 has 13 amino acids. In DNA, the CDR3 is TGTGCCAGCAGCGTTGGAGCTGGAAACACCATATATTTT. Its translation: CASSVGAGNTIYF.

This chain uses TRBV6-6 with TRBJ2-7; 8 nucleotides agree with TRBD1. Trimming removed 10 bases from V and 5 bases from J; junction bases left unmatched: 10. Germline CDR1 reads MNHNY; CDR2 reads SVGAGI (reference sequence). The CDR3 is 13 residues long. The chain's CDR3 is CATCQSGGHEQYF. DNA of the CDR3: TGTGCCACCTGTCAATCAGGGGGCCACGAGCAGTACTTC.

The chain recombines TRBV28 with TRBJ2-7; D not resolved. Germline V CDR1 and CDR2: MDHEN, SYDVKM. Trimming took 6 bases from V and 3 from J, leaving 15 bases between them. This CDR3 has 14 residues. The CDR3 bases are TGTGCCAGCAGCTCCCCGACAACTTTCTACGAGCAGTACTTC. Residues: CASSSPTTFYEQYF.

The chain carries TRBV28 and TRBJ2-5; D is possibly TRBD1 (7 bases). V dropped 5 bases and J dropped 5 bases, with 12 bases sitting between them. The CDR3 is made up of 13 amino acids. Germline CDR1 and CDR2: MDHEN and SYDVKM. The CDR3: CASSLQGRETQYF. CDR3 nucleotides: TGTGCCAGCAGTCTACAGGGGAGGGAGACCCAGTACTTC. Full variable domain (rest looked up from reference TRBV28 and TRBJ2-5): DVKVTQSSRYLVKRTGEKVFLECVQDMDHENMFWYRQDPGLGLRLIYFSYDVKMKEKGDIPEGYSVSREKKERFSLILESASTNQTSMYLCASSLQGRETQYFGPGTRLLVL.

The chain joins TRBV20-1 to TRBJ2-3; D may be TRBD2 (5 bases). Trimming shortened V by 5 bases and J by 8 bases, and 8 bases separated the two germline ends. The CDR3 sequence is 10 residues long. The V gene's germline CDR1 is DFQATT and CDR2 SNEGSKA (reference sequence). The CDR3 sequence is CSAGSITQYF. Here the CDR3 DNA reads TGCAGTGCTGGGAGTATTACGCAGTATTTT.

The chain uses TRBV28 and TRBJ2-4; a possible D gene is TRBD1 (6 bases). The germline V gene encodes CDR1 MDHEN and CDR2 SYDVKM. The CDR3 spans 14 residues. V lost 4 bases and J lost 1, with 8 bases in between. In nucleotides, the CDR3 is TGTGCCAGCAGTTACGGACAGGCCAAAAACATTCAGTACTTC. Translation: CASSYGQAKNIQYF.

This clone was picked up a small number of times. The chain couples TRBV11-3 to TRBJ2-7; D possibly corresponds to TRBD2 (6 bases). This CDR3 spans 14 amino acids. Germline loops: CDR1 SGHNT, CDR2 YENEEA. The V gene lost 5 bases and the J gene lost 2 bases, with 13 bases spanning the gap. The CDR3: CASSQRRDPYEQYF. The CDR3 DNA follows: TGTGCCAGCAGCCAAAGGCGGGACCCCTACGAGCAGTACTTC.

The chain uses TRBV27 and TRBJ1-2; 8 bases align to TRBD1. J was trimmed by 7 bases and V by 3 bases; bases with no gene match: 4. Germline V gene sequence: CDR1 MNHEY, CDR2 SMNVEV (reference sequence). This CDR3 is built from 13 residues. The CDR3 loop is CASSLGRGLGYTF. For the CDR3, the DNA is TGTGCCAGCAGTTTGGGCAGGGGGCTTGGCTACACCTTC.

V is TRBV29-1 and J is TRBJ2-1; the match to TRBD1 covers 7 bases. Germline V gene lookup returns CDR1 SQVTM and CDR2 ANQGSEA. J was trimmed by 3 bases and V by 4 bases; bases with no gene match: 3. This CDR3 is built from 13 residues. The CDR3 coding sequence is TGCAGCGTTGCGACAGGGTTCTACAATGAGCAGTTCTTC. Amino acid sequence: CSVATGFYNEQFF.

The gene calls are TRBV10-3 and TRBJ1-3, with 8 bases fitting TRBD1. The germline V gene has CDR1 ENHRY and CDR2 SYGVKD. This CDR3 comprises 17 residues. Unmatched junction bases numbered 7, after V lost 3 bases and J lost 0 bases. The CDR3 spells CAISDPDRASSGNTIYF. DNA of the CDR3: TGTGCCATCAGTGACCCGGACAGGGCGAGCTCTGGAAACACCATATATTTT.

The chain is built from TRBV6-1 and TRBJ2-3; D not certain. CDR3 length: 15 amino acids. Germline lookup yields CDR1 MNHNS and CDR2 SASEGT. The V and J ends lost 3 bases and 1 base respectively, with 11 bases between them. CDR3: CASSEPGSGTDTQYF. The CDR3 nucleotides read TGTGCCAGCAGTGAGCCGGGTTCCGGCACAGATACGCAGTATTTT.

The J gene is TRBJ2-5, the V gene TRBV5-6; 9 bases align to TRBD2. V shed 4 bases, J shed 5 bases, and the junction held 3 bases outside the gene matches. Germline CDR1 reads SGHDT; CDR2 reads YYEEEE. The CDR3 extends over 13 amino acids. CDR3 sequence: CASSQGLAETQYF. CDR3 bases: TGTGCCAGCAGCCAGGGACTAGCTGAGACCCAGTACTTC.

The chain is built from TRBV18 and TRBJ2-3, with TRBD2 identical over 13 bases. The CDR3 sequence is 16 residues long. V shed 3 bases and J 0 bases; nucleotides not matched to a gene: 0. Germline V gene lookup returns CDR1 KGHSH and CDR2 LQKENI. The CDR3 here is CASSPTSGGSTDTQYF. The CDR3 DNA follows: TGTGCCAGCTCACCGACTAGCGGGGGGAGCACAGATACGCAGTATTTT.

This clone was detected only a few times. This chain joins TRBV9 and TRBJ2-6; possibly TRBD1 for D (5 bases). Germline V gene data show CDR1 as SGDLS and CDR2 as YYNGEE. V lost 0 bases to trimming and J lost 4 bases, with 8 bases between them. The CDR3 extends over 15 amino acids. The CDR3: CASSVEGSGANVLTF. The CDR3 nucleotides are TGTGCCAGCAGCGTAGAGGGGTCAGGGGCCAACGTCCTGACTTTC.

This chain joins TRBV6-5 and TRBJ1-2, with TRBD1 matching 12 bases. The germline CDR1 and CDR2 sequences are MNHEY and SVGAGI. This CDR3 comprises 14 residues. V shed 6 bases, J shed 6 bases, and the junction held 5 bases outside the gene matches. The CDR3 DNA follows: TGTGCCAGCAGACGGGACAGGGGGCGTCATGGCTACACCTTC. This translates into CASRRDRGRHGYTF.

This chain links TRBV7-9 with TRBJ2-3; D might be TRBD2 (6 bases). The CDR3 runs 16 residues. In germline, CDR1 is SEHNR, CDR2 FQNEAQ (reference sequence). With 1 base removed from V and 5 bases from J, the gap between germline ends came to 16 bases. Written as DNA, the CDR3 is TGTGCCAGCAGCTTAGTAATGGCGGGACCTTTAGATACGCAGTATTTT. This translates into CASSLVMAGPLDTQYF.

The chain's CDR3 is CASTIRGRETQYF. CDR3 DNA: TGTGCCAGCACCATTAGGGGTCGAGAGACCCAGTACTTC. This sequence joins TRBV7-2 and TRBJ2-5, with a weak D call TRBD1 (5 bases). The CDR3 length is 13 residues. Germline lookup yields CDR1 SGHTA and CDR2 FQGNSA. Deletions cut 7 bases from V and 4 bases from J, with 13 bases between.

For the CDR3, the DNA is TGTGCCAGCAGTGAAGCCGGGAGCTCCTACGAGCAGTACTTC. This translates into CASSEAGSSYEQYF. The chain couples TRBV2 to TRBJ2-7, with D possibly being TRBD2 (6 bases). The CDR3 spans 14 residues. Looked up from germline, CDR1 is SNHLY and CDR2 is FYNNEI. Trimming removed 0 bases at V and 0 bases at J, with 6 bases between.

This clone was recorded only once. The rearrangement uses TRBV19 and TRBJ2-5, with no clear D. The CDR3 spans 13 residues. The ends were cut back, 1 base at V and 4 bases at J, with 7 bases in the middle. Germline loops: CDR1 LNHDA, CDR2 SQIVND (reference sequence). The CDR3 loop reads CASSIVVGETQYF. CDR3 coding DNA: TGTGCCAGTAGTATAGTCGTCGGAGAGACCCAGTACTTC.

On this clone itself: Sequence at one end of the junction differs from germline and may be a read error. This chain joins TRBV7-9 and TRBJ1-1; a possible D gene is TRBD1 (5 bases). CDR3 length: 14 residues. Germline V gene lookup returns CDR1 SEHNR and CDR2 FQNEAQ (reference sequence). CDR3 DNA: TGTGCCAGCAACTTAGCGGGTAGGGGCACTGAAGCTTTCTTT. Amino acid sequence: CASNLAGRGTEAFF.

In the case of this clone: The junction differs from germline at one of its ends, possibly a read error. Other DNA sequences in the same sample also yield this CDR3. This CDR3 is CASSFSAGGGYSYEQYF. The CDR3 DNA follows: TGTGCTAGCAGCTTTTCAGCGGGGGGCGGATACTCCTACGAGCAGTACTTC. The rearrangement joins TRBV7-2 to TRBJ2-7; 9 bases align to TRBD2. The CDR3 has 17 residues. Germline-derived CDR1 and CDR2 are SGHTA and FQGNSA.